These 12 T cell receptor beta chains originate from one sample sequenced in a study of cytomegalovirus exposure and HLA in healthy donors (dated by TCRdb to 2016 to 2017). Library construction relied on the immunoSEQ multiplex PCR assay. TCRdb stores this immuneACCESS table with in-frame sequences only. Part of the clones is absent; in the studies checked, under half of the shortfall reflects unresolved V genes, and no reason is known for the rest. The sample contains about 330,000 clones, about 90% of them found a single time. The top ten clonotypes cover over 1% of the sample. The sample taken for sequencing was PBMCs. The receptors were gathered from a woman aged 25 to 45 in good health and CMV-seropositive.

The rearrangement uses TRBV2 and TRBJ2-2; tentative D call: TRBD1 (5 bases). V was pared by 10 bases and J by 6 bases, with 18 bases between. CDR1 is SNHLY and CDR2 is FYNNEI in the germline V gene. The CDR3 has 14 amino acids. DNA of the CDR3: TGTGCCACCCTGCGGTCCATAGGGGCCGGGGAGCTGTTTTTT. It yields the protein CATLRSIGAGELFF. Full variable domain (rest looked up from reference TRBV2 and TRBJ2-2): EPEVTQTPSHQVTQMGQEVILRCVPISNHLYFYWYRQILGQKVEFLVSFYNNEISEKSEIFDDQFSVERPDGSNFTLKIRSTKLEDSAMYFCATLRSIGAGELFFGEGSRLTVL.

The CDR3 sequence: CASSSGTHSYEQYF. Here the CDR3 DNA reads TGTGCCAGCAGTTCCGGGACACACTCCTACGAGCAGTACTTC. The chain employs TRBV27 and TRBJ2-7; the D gene is possibly TRBD1 (6 bases). The V and J ends lost 4 bases and 0 bases respectively, with 10 bases between them. Looked up from germline, CDR1 is MNHEY and CDR2 is SMNVEV (reference sequence). This CDR3 region has 14 residues.

The chain couples TRBV7-2 to TRBJ2-6; D is unresolved. V dropped 1 base and J dropped 0 bases, with 10 bases sitting between them. Germline V CDR1 and CDR2: SGHTA, FQGNSA. The CDR3 is made up of 17 amino acids. The CDR3 coding sequence is TGTGCCAGCAGCTTAGGTAACAGCGCCTCTGGGGCCAACGTCCTGACTTTC. Protein sequence: CASSLGNSASGANVLTF.

In nucleotides, the CDR3 is TGTGTCTGCTTGACAGCGGGGGGGACTCTTTACAATGAGCAGTTCTTC. Protein: CVCLTAGGTLYNEQFF. The V gene is TRBV18, the J gene TRBJ2-1; TRBD2 agrees at 10 bases. CDR3 length: 16 residues. CDR1 is KGHSH and CDR2 is LQKENI in the germline V gene.

The gene calls are TRBV4-1 and TRBJ2-4; possibly TRBD2 for D (6 bases). Germline assignment: CDR1 MGHRA and CDR2 YSYEKL. Trimming removed 4 bases at V and 4 bases at J, with 14 bases between. CDR3 length: 15 amino acids. DNA of the CDR3: TGCGCCAGCAGCCCCACGAGCGGGCAAAAAAACATTCAGTACTTC. This gives the protein CASSPTSGQKNIQYF.

This chain uses TRBV4-3 with TRBJ1-6; TRBD1 aligns across 8 bases. From germline, CDR1 is LGHNA and CDR2 YSLEER. The CDR3 spans 16 residues. Unmatched junction bases numbered 4, after V lost 4 bases and J lost 2 bases. The CDR3 loop reads CASSRDRGAYNSPLHF. The CDR3 bases are TGCGCCAGCAGCCGAGACAGGGGCGCCTATAATTCACCCCTCCACTTT.

The chain has TRBV7-3 and TRBJ1-6; the D gene is possibly TRBD1 (5 bases). In germline, CDR1 is SGHTA, CDR2 FQGTGA. V was trimmed by 3 bases and J by 7 bases, leaving 7 bases between them. CDR3 size: 13 residues. The CDR3 sequence: CASSFTGNSPLHF. The CDR3 coding sequence is TGTGCCAGCAGCTTTACAGGAAATTCACCCCTCCACTTT.

The rearrangement links TRBV28 to TRBJ2-5; TRBD2 might be the D (6 bases). Between the trimmed V and J ends, which lost 6 bases and 4 bases, there was a span of 9 bases. The CDR3 is 12 residues long. CDR1 and CDR2 from the germline V gene are MDHEN and SYDVKM. Here the CDR3 reads CASREGIETQYF. The DNA of the CDR3 is TGTGCCAGCAGGGAGGGGATAGAGACCCAGTACTTC.

This sequence joins TRBV18 and TRBJ2-1; 8 bases fit TRBD2. Trimming at V came to 0 bases and at J to 0 bases, leaving 7 bases not matched to a gene. Germline CDR1 reads KGHSH; CDR2 reads LQKENI. The CDR3 consists of 18 residues. The CDR3 sequence: CASSPPMILADSYNEQFF. The CDR3, as DNA: TGTGCCAGCTCACCACCGATGATACTAGCGGACTCCTACAATGAGCAGTTCTTC. Full variable domain (remainder filled in from reference TRBV18 and TRBJ2-1): NAGVMQNPRHLVRRRGQEARLRCSPMKGHSHVYWYRQLPEEGLKFMVYLQKENIIDESGMPKERFSAEFPKEGPSILRIQQVVRGDSAAYFCASSPPMILADSYNEQFFGPGTRLTVL.

The chain couples TRBV27 to TRBJ1-2; 7 bases line up with TRBD1. The CDR3 has 16 amino acids. V was clipped by 6 bases and J by 4 bases; unmatched bases: 14. CDR1 is MNHEY and CDR2 is SMNVEV in the germline V gene (reference sequence). In nucleotides, the CDR3 is TGTGCCAGCAGCCATAACCTCAACGACAGGGCCTATGGCTACACCTTC. Amino acids: CASSHNLNDRAYGYTF.

The CDR3 protein is CASSWARGSYGYTF. The DNA of the CDR3 is TGTGCCAGCAGTTGGGCTAGGGGAAGCTATGGCTACACCTTC. The chain has TRBV27 and TRBJ1-2; D might be TRBD1 (5 bases). The V gene lost 4 bases and the J gene lost 4 bases, with 13 bases spanning the gap. This CDR3 spans 14 amino acids. Germline V gives CDR1 MNHEY, CDR2 SMNVEV (reference sequence).

The rearrangement links TRBV9 to TRBJ2-2, with D hard to call. This CDR3 region has 13 residues. Germline loops: CDR1 SGDLS, CDR2 YYNGEE. The V and J ends lost 0 bases and 4 bases respectively, with 4 bases between them. CDR3 DNA sequence: TGTGCCAGCAGCGTAGCGCGCACCGGGGAGCTGTTTTTT. It encodes CASSVARTGELFF.